This T cell receptor beta chain derives from a study of cytomegalovirus exposure and HLA in healthy donors (dated by TCRdb to about 2017). With respect to the entire study: An earlier analysis of 587 of the donors reported approximately 260 Gb of sequence data and 117 million unique TCR beta sequences obtained from some 200 million T cells. An early release covering about 600 HLA-typed donors comprised about 300 gigabases of sequencing data and roughly 85 million unique TCR sequences. Of the 300 to 450 genotyped donors, approximately 80% fell in the genetic ancestry cluster associated with self-reported Caucasian donors. The study aimed to test whether cataloging public T cell receptors could reveal signatures of past pathogen exposure. The T cell repertoires of some 700 subjects were profiled by immunosequencing and related to cytomegalovirus serostatus. Besides the first cohort of about 730 subjects, a separate validation cohort made up of around 120 different subjects was used. To predict cytomegalovirus infection status, the study brought together high-throughput TCR immunosequencing, statistical association of individual TCRs with disease status, and machine learning. A later analysis re-examined previously published TCR beta repertoires from more than 650 donors and added high-resolution HLA genotyping to investigate patterns of TCR occurrence. The later analysis used no new phenotypic data to find candidate immune exposures, relying instead on TCR beta sequences and their occurrence across donors. To decide whether each TCR beta V gene segment behaved as functional or pseudogenic, an earlier analysis of 587 of the donors relied on high-throughput TCR beta sequencing. Donor age, sex, ethnicity and CMV serostatus were compiled alongside the repertoire data. A later genetic analysis took genome-wide SNP genotypes for about 55% of the roughly 700 donors and used that subset as a discovery cohort. Every repertoire in the discovery cohort had been generated on one and the same sequencing platform. Both class I and class II loci were covered by HLA typing, at four-digit resolution. The number of typed donors differed by locus: about 620-640 for A, B, C, DRB1 and DQB1; approximately 520 for DQA1; 606 for DPA1; and 400 to 480 for DPB1. Four to six DR-DQ haplotypes were handled as single units for association and clustering, since linkage in the cohort was strong. On average, over 200,000 unique TCR beta nucleotide sequences were sequenced per donor among some 430 genotyped donors of the cohort, with 15% to 20% of those sequences being non-productive. Beyond this particular receptor, the publication reports: HLA typing was unavailable for some donors at each locus, so association tests used only the typed subset. In a later analysis, HLA-associated TCR beta chains were found to be more clonally expanded and to have lower generation probabilities than equally common non-associated chains. A group of highly shared sequence variants was considered likely to be a technical artifact of the sequencing pipeline. While some public TCRs were present in many individuals, most TCR sequences turned up only very rarely across donors. The presence/absence analyses assumed that sequencing depth was roughly uniform across donors, and that assumption may not be true. V-gene and J-gene trimming of TCR beta chains was associated with a missense DCLRE1C variant in a later genetic analysis, and the association was replicated in an independent cohort. In vitro tests confirmed that a few of the cytomegalovirus-associated TCR beta chains recognize cytomegalovirus antigens. Because counts were too low, under 20 rarely observed V segments, including chromosome 9 orphons, were left out of the earlier analysis of 587 of the donors. A later analysis found that most CMV-associated TCR beta chains appeared HLA-restricted, with HLA associations seemingly driven largely by CMV exposure. This cohort had only TCR beta chains sequenced, and the lack of alpha or paired-chain data limited which features could be detected. When HLA alleles, especially DR and DQ, strongly co-occurred, attributing TCR associations to individual alleles was difficult. Compared with the 666-donor mean, donors in an Asian-associated ancestry cluster had fewer N-insertions in productive TCRs, according to a later genetic analysis. Correlated functional status among segregating V segments might be attributable to linkage disequilibrium, but an unknown experimental factor could not be ruled out. Broadly in line with IMGT annotations, most TCR beta V segments showed up in productive rearrangements about 90% or about 30% of the time in an earlier analysis of some 590 of the donors. Some IMGT-functional V segments, including TRBV6-2 and TRBV6-3, could not be distinguished by the 87-base-pair reads and were therefore excluded. In a later analysis, about 17,000 TCR beta sequences were associated with specific HLA alleles at a false discovery rate of 0.05. According to the authors, the approach could potentially be generalized to other disease states and immunological phenotypes. The study gave a list of 150 to 200 TCR beta chains associated with cytomegalovirus. A later analysis found that TCR association rates varied across HLA loci, with DRB1 alleles showing the most associated TCRs and HLA-C alleles the fewest. A further reported finding was that TCR beta sequences accurately predicted the HLA-A and HLA-B alleles for most subjects in the first cohort. Cytomegalovirus status was reported to be diagnosed by the classifier with high specificity and sensitivity in both the original and validation cohorts. In a later analysis, several top co-occurrence clusters were reported to appear linked to parvovirus B19, influenza, CMV and Epstein-Barr virus. Immune exposure information for the cohort was limited to CMV serostatus.

In total, 600 or so healthy bone marrow donors made up the cohort. At the time of sampling, all cohort members were nominally healthy, though unrecorded immune exposures were likely present. The donor was CMV seronegative and was included in the group of several hundred seronegative cohort members. A peripheral blood sample was provided by each donor, and peripheral blood mononuclear cells were used for TCR beta sequencing. The Qiagen DNeasy Blood Extraction Kit was used to extract genomic DNA from the blood cell samples. Turning to this clone: What this receptor recognizes is not known. Per-nucleotide qualities are absent, and no much larger clonotype sits a single base away.

Libraries were constructed by the immunoSEQ multiplex PCR assay. For the multiplex PCR, a mixture combining 60 forward primers for TCR Vbeta segments and 13 reverse primers for TCR Jbeta segments was used. The CDR3 region of rearranged TCR beta genes was amplified from genomic DNA with a multiplex PCR assay. On the Illumina HiSeq System, the amplified TCR beta libraries were sequenced as 87-base-pair reads. Per the source publication's procedure: Across the 700 or so repertoires, a later analysis counted roughly 77 million unique TCR beta chains, roughly 11 million of which were shared by at least two donors. A nearest-neighbor algorithm error-corrected the raw reads and collapsed the reads into unique sequences, merging closely related sequences to remove PCR and sequencing errors. V, D and J gene segments were assigned by aligning CDR3 sequences to IMGT reference sequences. For a sequence to be retained, at least a six-nucleotide match to both a V gene segment and a J gene segment was required. Rearrangements were called productive when the CDR3 lacked stop codons and stayed in frame with V and J; all others were non-productive. Following IMGT convention, CDR3 was defined as the stretch from the second conserved V-encoded cysteine up to the conserved J-encoded phenylalanine. Sequences without an unambiguous match to a single V gene segment were excluded from the earlier analysis of a few hundred of the donors. An earlier analysis of approximately 590 of the donors classified V segments as functional when productive rearrangements were above 56.7% and as segregating when the standard deviation between donors was above 5%. A statistical classification framework was built to diagnose cytomegalovirus status from the catalog of TCR beta chain sequences. A later analysis assigned V and J genes by comparing TCR nucleotide sequences with IMGT/GENE-DB human TR gene sequences. A later analysis assigned CDR3 sequences and most-parsimonious VDJ recombination scenarios with the TCRdist pipeline. In a later analysis, each TCR beta chain was defined by its CDR3 amino acid sequence together with its V-gene family, and reads lacking a unique V-gene family were excluded. As a way to deal with suspected cross-contamination and a sequencing artifact, a later analysis dropped 500 to 700 nucleotide sequences that were highly shared and had low generation probability. A later analysis calculated a clonal expansion index for each public chain from normalized within-repertoire ranks of inferred template counts. A later analysis computed generation probabilities with a VDJ recombination model fitted to out-of-frame rearrangements, and checked the results against IGoR. In a later analysis, hypergeometric tests were used to score TCR-TCR, TCR-HLA and TCR-CMV co-occurrence, with a repertoire-size bias correction applied to TCR pairs. False discovery rates were estimated in a later analysis by permuting HLA or CMV assignments 20 times. In a later analysis, co-occurring TCRs were grouped with DBSCAN, and TCRdist sequence similarity was added when clustering was performed within HLA-allele-positive subsets. For co-occurrence clustering, repertoires with fewer than 30,000 or more than 120,000 public chains were excluded, along with roughly five repertoires with anomalous nucleotide sharing. The immuneACCESS repertoire file appears here via TCRdb, limited to in-frame rearrangements. These files lack a portion of the clones; in checked studies, under half of the deficit traces to unresolved V genes, and the cause of the others is not known. The V and J calls and clone size come from that table; D and trimming were worked out from the DNA. This sample is represented by about 140,000 clones; roughly 77% of them were singletons. 2.5% to 4% of the sample is taken by the ten largest.

The germline V gene (reference sequence) gives CDR1 as LNHDA and CDR2 as SQIVND. The junction carries 8 bases between V and J, which are trimmed by 3 bases and 0 bases respectively. Including the terminal cysteine and phenylalanine, the CDR3 comprises 14 residues. Only the CDR3 region is kept as DNA, spanning 42 bases read in frame from base 1. Recombination joined TRBV19 with TRBJ1-1, with no D gene named confidently. The material sequenced was PBMCs. The sequence was obtained from a man aged 35-49 years in good health and CMV-seronegative. The DNA sequence reads TGTGCCAGTAGTATCCCGGACTTGAACACTGAAGCTTTCTTT. It translates as CASSIPDLNTEAFF.